These 2 T cell receptor beta chains were sequenced from one sample in a study of shared clonotypes between healthy human individuals. Produced via immunoSEQ multiplex PCR; TCRdb's table is partial and in-frame only. The table has about a million clones, about 70% seen once. The material sequenced was memory CD4+ T cells sorted from blood. Described subset: CD45RA-negative fraction. These receptors all come from a man younger than 30 in good health.

This chain links TRBV6-1 with TRBJ2-2; 10 positions agree with TRBD2. J gave up 5 bases and V 2 bases, and 5 bases lay outside the gene matches. The germline gives CDR1 MNHNS, CDR2 SASEGT. This CDR3 has 16 amino acids. CDR3 nucleotides: TGTGCCAGCAGTGAACCCCTAGCGGGGGCAACCGGGGAGCTGTTTTTT. It yields the protein CASSEPLAGATGELFF.

The chain links TRBV10-2 to TRBJ2-1; a possible D gene is TRBD1 (6 bases). Trimming pared 2 bases from V and 0 bases from J, leaving 8 bases between. CDR3 length: 15 amino acids. The V gene's germline CDR1 is WSHSY and CDR2 SAAADI. The CDR3 DNA reads as TGCGCCAGCAGTGAGGGGGGCAGCTCCTACAATGAGCAGTTCTTC. Encoded protein: CASSEGGSSYNEQFF.